These T cell receptor beta chains were read from a single sample in a study of blood T cell repertoires in COVID-19. TCRdb keeps only in-frame clones here, not all; method: immunoSEQ multiplex PCR. The sample holds approximately 500,000 clones; approximately 91% are singletons and the top ten take about 8.2%. Sequencing input: peripheral blood. These receptors all stem from a woman aged 50 to 65 with COVID-19, enrolled during active disease. Each CDR3 is given with its conserved first and last residue. D genes are given only for firm matches. The size of a clone is reported for some rows only, either as once, few or many, or as a class for expanded clones.

.	.	TRBJ2-7	TRBV27	CASSLSPGTSEQYF	TGTGCCAGCAGTTTATCCCCAGGGACATCCGAGCAGTACTTC
TRBD1	.	TRBJ2-7	TRBV5-1	CASSLVSGGSYEQYF	TGCGCCAGCAGCTTGGTGTCAGGGGGCAGCTACGAGCAGTACTTC
TRBD1	.	TRBJ1-2	TRBV5-1	CASSLGTGGHYGYTF	TGCGCCAGCAGCTTGGGGACAGGGGGCCACTATGGCTACACCTTC
.	.	TRBJ1-3	TRBV7-2	CASSFRGSSGNTIYF	TGTGCCAGCAGCTTTAGGGGGTCCTCTGGAAACACCATATATTTT
.	.	TRBJ1-5	TRBV28	CASSSWGGLNQPQHF	TGTGCCAGCAGTTCCTGGGGAGGGCTGAATCAGCCCCAGCATTTT
TRBD2	.	TRBJ2-1	TRBV2	CASSETPPWGGYGSYNEQFF	TGTGCCAGCAGTGAAACACCACCTTGGGGGGGGTATGGCTCCTACAATGAGCAGTTCTTC
TRBD2	.	TRBJ2-5	TRBV29-1	CSVVGGGGAGETQYF	TGCAGCGTTGTAGGTGGCGGGGGGGCCGGAGAGACCCAGTACTTC
.	.	TRBJ2-6	TRBV25-1	CASSAPPSGANVLTF	TGTGCCAGCAGTGCTCCTCCCTCTGGGGCCAACGTCCTGACTTTC
.	.	TRBJ1-1	TRBV5-1	CASSLAGDSTEAFF	TGCGCCAGCAGCTTGGCGGGGGATAGCACTGAAGCTTTCTTT
.	.	TRBJ2-7	TRBV19	CASRAGHGEQYF	TGTGCCAGTAGGGCCGGACATGGAGAGCAGTACTTC
TRBD1	.	TRBJ2-5	TRBV30	CAWSEQGVETQYF	TGTGCCTGGAGTGAACAGGGGGTAGAGACCCAGTACTTC
.	.	TRBJ2-3	TRBV13	CASSLTEDTQYF	TGTGCCAGCAGCTTAACCGAGGATACGCAGTATTTT
TRBD1	once	TRBJ2-7	TRBV6-5	CASSYLWDSSYEQYF	TGTGCCAGCAGTTATCTTTGGGACAGTTCCTACGAGCAGTACTTC
.	.	TRBJ1-1	TRBV11-2	CASVRRLNTEAFF	TGTGCCAGCGTACGGAGATTGAACACTGAAGCTTTCTTT
.	.	TRBJ1-1	TRBV6-5	CASRVAALSTEAFF	TGTGCCAGCAGGGTCGCGGCTTTGAGCACTGAAGCTTTCTTT
.	.	TRBJ1-2	TRBV4-2	CASTQNGGDYTF	TGTGCCAGCACCCAAAACGGGGGTGACTACACCTTC
.	few	TRBJ1-2	TRBV10-3	CAISDRSNYGYTF	TGTGCCATCAGTGACCGGAGTAACTATGGCTACACCTTC
.	.	TRBJ2-2	TRBV23-1	CASSPHCPGIGRELFF	TGCGCCAGCAGTCCTCACTGTCCAGGGATTGGCCGGGAGCTGTTTTTT
.	once	TRBJ2-5	TRBV7-2	CASSWAGSEQETQYF	TGTGCCAGCAGCTGGGCGGGCAGCGAACAAGAGACCCAGTACTTC
.	.	TRBJ1-1	TRBV3-1/TRBV3-2	CASSRYLDRQNTEAFF	TGTGCCAGCAGTCGCTACCTTGACAGACAGAACACTGAAGCTTTCTTT
.	.	TRBJ2-5	TRBV29-1	CSVLGAGQETQYF	TGCAGCGTCCTAGGGGCAGGGCAAGAGACCCAGTACTTC
.	.	TRBJ1-2	TRBV29-1	CSVEDQTTEAIYYGYTF	TGCAGCGTTGAAGACCAAACGACAGAAGCTATATACTATGGCTACACCTTC
.	.	TRBJ2-2	TRBV24-1	CATSYGGNTGELFF	TGTGCCACCAGTTACGGGGGGAACACCGGGGAGCTGTTTTTT
.	.	TRBJ2-1	TRBV18	CASSHPGGSINEQFF	TGTGCCAGCTCCCATCCCGGGGGATCAATCAATGAGCAGTTCTTC
TRBD1	.	TRBJ1-2	TRBV6-1	CASSERQGLGYTF	TGTGCCAGCAGTGAGAGACAGGGACTCGGCTACACCTTC
TRBD1	.	TRBJ1-1	TRBV5-6	CASSPGQALVEAFF	TGTGCCAGCAGCCCGGGACAGGCCCTTGTTGAAGCTTTCTTT
.	.	TRBJ1-1	TRBV29-1	CSVDSPNTEAFF	TGCAGCGTTGACAGTCCGAACACTGAAGCTTTCTTT
TRBD2	.	TRBJ2-1	TRBV5-4	CASSAGGTGLNEQFF	TGTGCCAGCAGCGCGGGGGGAACAGGGCTAAATGAGCAGTTCTTC
TRBD2	.	TRBJ2-2	TRBV5-1	CATQRTPGLGAGELFF	TGCGCCACTCAAAGGACCCCCGGACTAGGGGCCGGGGAGCTGTTTTTT
.	once	TRBJ1-1	TRBV5-1	CASRGTYTEAFF	TGCGCCAGCAGAGGGACTTACACTGAAGCTTTCTTT
.	.	TRBJ2-1	TRBV7-9	CASSLAMAVNEQFF	TGTGCCAGCAGCTTAGCAATGGCAGTCAATGAGCAGTTCTTC
.	.	TRBJ1-1	TRBV5-4	CASNPRGAGNTEAFF	TGTGCCAGCAACCCCCGCGGGGCCGGGAACACTGAAGCTTTCTTT
.	few	TRBJ1-6	TRBV2	CASRGATEGSNSPLHF	TGTGCCAGCAGAGGGGCTACGGAGGGAAGTAATTCACCCCTCCACTTT
.	few	TRBJ1-2	TRBV4-1	CASSQDEREGGYTF	TGCGCCAGCAGCCAAGATGAAAGGGAGGGTGGCTACACCTTC
TRBD1	.	TRBJ1-6	TRBV5-1	CASSWGRDREWGNSPLHF	TGCGCCAGCAGCTGGGGCCGGGACAGGGAATGGGGAAATTCACCCCTCCACTTT
.	once	TRBJ1-4	TRBV29-1	CSATGLGVEKLFF	TGCAGCGCTACAGGGTTGGGGGTTGAAAAACTGTTTTTT
.	.	TRBJ1-1	TRBV10-3	CAISESDLGLTEAFF	TGTGCCATCAGTGAGTCTGACCTCGGGTTAACTGAAGCTTTCTTT
.	.	TRBJ1-2	TRBV25-1	CASSDGLWGYTF	TGTGCCAGCAGTGACGGTTTATGGGGCTACACCTTC
TRBD1	.	TRBJ2-7	TRBV2	CASSTTGEDEQYF	TGTGCCAGCAGTACGACAGGGGAGGACGAGCAGTACTTC
.	once	TRBJ2-2	TRBV7-2	CASSVVGGRTNTGELFF	TGTGCCAGCAGCGTTGTCGGCGGGCGGACGAACACCGGGGAGCTGTTTTTT
.	.	TRBJ2-3	TRBV5-1	CASRPDQTRDTQYF	TGCGCCAGCAGGCCGGATCAGACACGGGATACGCAGTATTTT
TRBD1	.	TRBJ1-2	TRBV7-9	CASSFQGQGARGYTF	TGTGCCAGCAGCTTTCAAGGTCAGGGGGCGCGGGGCTACACCTTC
TRBD1	.	TRBJ1-4	TRBV2	CASSGRGRSEKLFF	TGTGCCAGCAGTGGCAGGGGGCGGTCTGAAAAACTGTTTTTT
.	.	TRBJ1-1	TRBV7-9	CASSQTTGEAFF	TGTGCCAGCAGCCAAACGACAGGAGAAGCTTTCTTT
.	.	TRBJ2-3	TRBV5-5	CASSLTAAGMDTQYF	TGTGCCAGCAGCTTAACAGCCGCCGGGATGGATACGCAGTATTTT
.	.	TRBJ1-5	TRBV18	CASSSGIRTSNQPQHF	TGTGCCAGCTCATCAGGGATTAGGACGAGCAATCAGCCCCAGCATTTT
TRBD1	.	TRBJ2-7	TRBV11-2	CASSLGTGWYEQYF	TGTGCCAGCAGCTTAGGGACAGGTTGGTACGAGCAGTACTTC
.	once	TRBJ1-6	TRBV30	CALSETISPLHF	TGTGCCCTATCTGAGACAATTTCACCCCTCCACTTT
.	.	TRBJ1-2	TRBV18	CASSPPAGEGYTF	TGTGCCAGCTCACCCCCCGCCGGTGAAGGCTACACCTTC
.	.	TRBJ2-3	TRBV12-3/TRBV12-4	CASSTVTDTQYF	TGTGCCAGCAGTACAGTCACAGATACGCAGTATTTT
.	.	TRBJ1-1	TRBV6-5	CASKFRRLGEAFF	TGTGCCAGCAAATTCCGACGACTAGGAGAAGCTTTCTTT
TRBD2	.	TRBJ2-7	TRBV5-1	CASSWTSGGTYEQYF	TGCGCCAGCAGCTGGACTAGCGGGGGAACCTACGAGCAGTACTTC
.	.	TRBJ1-1	TRBV2	CASCKNLLMNTEAFF	TGTGCCAGTTGTAAAAATCTGTTAATGAACACTGAAGCTTTCTTT
.	.	TRBJ2-3	TRBV6-2/TRBV6-3	CASSYWERSAATDTQYF	TGTGCCAGCAGTTACTGGGAACGTAGCGCTGCCACAGATACGCAGTATTTT
TRBD1	.	TRBJ1-4	TRBV5-6	CASSPLGGLNEKLFF	TGTGCCAGCAGCCCTTTAGGGGGCCTAAATGAAAAACTGTTTTTT
.	once	TRBJ1-4	TRBV5-4	CASTDRGAMGEKLFF	TGTGCCAGCACCGACCGGGGGGCAATGGGGGAAAAACTGTTTTTT